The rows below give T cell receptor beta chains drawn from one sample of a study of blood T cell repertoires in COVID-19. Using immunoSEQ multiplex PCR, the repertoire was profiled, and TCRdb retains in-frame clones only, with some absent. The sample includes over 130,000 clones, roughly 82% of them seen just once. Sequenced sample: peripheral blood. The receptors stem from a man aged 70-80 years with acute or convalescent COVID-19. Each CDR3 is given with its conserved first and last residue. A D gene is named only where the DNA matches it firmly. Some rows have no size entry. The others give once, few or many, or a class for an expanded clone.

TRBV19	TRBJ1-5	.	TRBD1	CASSIFSGTDSNQPQHF	TGTGCCAGTAGTATTTTCAGTGGGACAGATAGCAATCAGCCCCAGCATTTT
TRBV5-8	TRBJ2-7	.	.	CASSVGGPYEQYF	TGTGCCAGCAGCGTCGGCGGCCCCTACGAGCAGTACTTC
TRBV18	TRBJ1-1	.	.	CASSQRDINTEAFF	TGTGCCAGCTCACAAAGGGACATCAACACTGAAGCTTTCTTT
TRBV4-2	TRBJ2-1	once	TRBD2	CASSHGGGSDEQFF	TGTGCCAGCAGCCATGGGGGGGGGTCGGATGAGCAGTTCTTC
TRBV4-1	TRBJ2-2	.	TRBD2	CASSWTSGGWNTGELFF	TGCGCCAGCAGCTGGACTAGCGGGGGGTGGAACACCGGGGAGCTGTTTTTT
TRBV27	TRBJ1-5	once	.	CASRRGFSNQPQHF	TGTGCCAGCAGAAGGGGGTTTAGCAATCAGCCCCAGCATTTT
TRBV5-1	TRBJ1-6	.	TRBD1	CASSPGQGNSSPLHF	TGCGCCAGCAGCCCGGGACAGGGTAATAGTTCACCCCTCCACTTT
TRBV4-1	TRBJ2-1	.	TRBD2	CASSLGRGGSTYNEQFF	TGCGCCAGCAGCCTCGGGCGGGGGGGCAGCACCTACAATGAGCAGTTCTTC
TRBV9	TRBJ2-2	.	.	CASSGTTANFYTGELFF	TGTGCCAGCAGCGGCACGACAGCGAACTTCTACACCGGGGAGCTGTTTTTT
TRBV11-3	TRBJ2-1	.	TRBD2	CASSLSRGSGRVDNEQFF	TGTGCCAGCAGCTTAAGCCGGGGTAGCGGGAGGGTTGACAATGAGCAGTTCTTC
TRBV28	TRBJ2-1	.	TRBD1	CASRRDSSYNEQFF	TGTGCCAGCAGGAGGGACAGCTCCTACAATGAGCAGTTCTTC